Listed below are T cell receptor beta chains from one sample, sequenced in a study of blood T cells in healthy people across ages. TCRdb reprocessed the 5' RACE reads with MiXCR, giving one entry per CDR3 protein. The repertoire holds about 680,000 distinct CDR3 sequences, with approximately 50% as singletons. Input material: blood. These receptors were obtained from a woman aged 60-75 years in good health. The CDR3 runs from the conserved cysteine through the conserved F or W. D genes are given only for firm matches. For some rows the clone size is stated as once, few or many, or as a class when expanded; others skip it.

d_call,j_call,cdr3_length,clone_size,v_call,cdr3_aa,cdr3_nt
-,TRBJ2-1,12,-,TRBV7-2,CASQTEYNEQFF,TGTGCCAGCCAAACAGAATACAATGAGCAGTTCTTC
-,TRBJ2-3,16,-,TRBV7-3,CASSFQGSSGAHTQYF,TGTGCCAGCAGCTTCCAAGGTTCTAGTGGAGCTCATACGCAGTATTTT
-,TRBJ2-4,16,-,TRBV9,CASSDRTALAKNIQYF,TGTGCCAGCAGCGACAGGACAGCCCTAGCCAAAAACATTCAGTACTTC
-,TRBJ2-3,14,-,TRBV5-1,CASSLRLLTDTQYF,TGCGCCAGCAGCTTGAGGCTCCTCACAGATACGCAGTATTTT
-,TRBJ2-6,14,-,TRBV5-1,CASTQTPGANVLTF,TGCGCCAGCACCCAAACCCCTGGGGCCAACGTCCTGACTTTC
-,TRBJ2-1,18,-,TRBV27,CASSFQGARVSGNNEQFF,TGTGCCAGCAGTTTTCAGGGGGCGCGGGTTAGCGGGAACAATGAGCAGTTCTTC
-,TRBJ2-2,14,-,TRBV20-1,CGARDTGRTGELFF,TGCGGTGCTAGAGATACCGGGAGAACCGGGGAGCTGTTTTTT
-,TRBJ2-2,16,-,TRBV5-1,CASSLGETGNTGELFF,TGCGCCAGCAGCTTGGGGGAAACAGGAAACACCGGGGAGCTGTTTTTT
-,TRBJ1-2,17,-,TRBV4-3,CASSQGGGGLRIYGYTF,TGCGCCAGCAGCCAGGGAGGAGGGGGGCTACGTATCTATGGCTACACCTTC
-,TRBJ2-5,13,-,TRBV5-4,CASSPNTQETQYF,TGTGCCAGCAGCCCTAATACACAAGAGACCCAGTACTTC
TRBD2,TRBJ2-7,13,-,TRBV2,CASSWGTSDEQYF,TGTGCCAGCAGTTGGGGGACTAGCGACGAGCAGTACTTC
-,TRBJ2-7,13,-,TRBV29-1,CSVGTLLGTEQYF,TGCAGCGTTGGAACGTTACTGGGGACCGAGCAGTACTTC
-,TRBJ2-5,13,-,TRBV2,CASSTGQGKTQYF,TGTGCCAGCAGTACTGGTCAGGGAAAGACCCAGTACTTC
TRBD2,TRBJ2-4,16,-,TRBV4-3,CASSQDAGAGKNIQYF,TGCGCCAGCAGCCAAGATGCGGGAGCGGGCAAAAACATTCAGTACTTC
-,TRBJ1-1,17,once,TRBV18,CASSPLSEGGANTEAFF,TGTGCCAGCTCACCACTTTCTGAGGGAGGGGCGAACACTGAAGCTTTCTTT
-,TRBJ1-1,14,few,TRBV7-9,CASSFSALQTEAFF,TGTGCCAGCAGCTTTTCAGCCCTCCAGACTGAAGCTTTCTTT
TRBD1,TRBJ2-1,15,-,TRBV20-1,CSATGQGATYNEQFF,TGCAGTGCGACCGGACAGGGGGCTACCTACAATGAGCAGTTCTTC
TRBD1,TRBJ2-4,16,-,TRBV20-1,CSATSGTEFPKNIQYF,TGCAGTGCTACCTCCGGGACAGAGTTCCCCAAAAACATTCAGTACTTC
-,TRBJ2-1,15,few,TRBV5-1,CASSLGGLLYDEQFF,TGCGCCAGCAGCTTGGGCGGGCTGCTCTACGATGAGCAGTTCTTC
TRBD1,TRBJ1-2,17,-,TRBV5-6,CASSSPKTGGASYGYTF,TGTGCCAGCAGCAGCCCCAAGACAGGGGGCGCCTCCTATGGCTACACCTTC
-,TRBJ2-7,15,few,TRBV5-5,CASSSPTGFTYEQYF,TGTGCCAGCAGCTCGCCGACAGGATTTACCTACGAGCAGTACTTC
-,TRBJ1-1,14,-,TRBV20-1,CSARDRGTYTEAFF,TGCAGTGCTAGAGATCGGGGCACCTACACTGAAGCTTTCTTT